This section outlines one TCR beta chain sequence together with its context. Its antigen is not identified. Other DNA variants within this sample encode the same CDR3. Primers: 60 Vbeta forward and 13 Jbeta reverse. The data were produced by immunoSEQ multiplex PCR, yet TCRdb's version contains in-frame clones alone and is incomplete. The sample lists under 200,000 clones, around 75% seen once, with less than 2% in the top ten. The germline V gene has CDR1 SGHRS and CDR2 YFSETQ. The germline V and J ends were trimmed by 0 bases and 3 bases, with 9 bases remaining between them. The CDR3 is 14 residues long. These data come from a study of cytomegalovirus exposure and HLA in healthy donors. General study results and limits: Later findings reportedly placed an Asian-associated ancestry cluster below the roughly 690-donor mean for N-insertions.

This receptor was identified in a woman aged 25-40 years in good health and CMV-seronegative. This rearrangement joins TRBV5-1 to TRBJ2-5, with D possibly being TRBD1 (5 bases). Specimen: PBMCs. The DNA for the CDR3 is TGCGCCAGCAGCTTGGCCGCAGGGAAAGAGACCCAGTACTTC. Amino acids: CASSLAAGKETQYF.